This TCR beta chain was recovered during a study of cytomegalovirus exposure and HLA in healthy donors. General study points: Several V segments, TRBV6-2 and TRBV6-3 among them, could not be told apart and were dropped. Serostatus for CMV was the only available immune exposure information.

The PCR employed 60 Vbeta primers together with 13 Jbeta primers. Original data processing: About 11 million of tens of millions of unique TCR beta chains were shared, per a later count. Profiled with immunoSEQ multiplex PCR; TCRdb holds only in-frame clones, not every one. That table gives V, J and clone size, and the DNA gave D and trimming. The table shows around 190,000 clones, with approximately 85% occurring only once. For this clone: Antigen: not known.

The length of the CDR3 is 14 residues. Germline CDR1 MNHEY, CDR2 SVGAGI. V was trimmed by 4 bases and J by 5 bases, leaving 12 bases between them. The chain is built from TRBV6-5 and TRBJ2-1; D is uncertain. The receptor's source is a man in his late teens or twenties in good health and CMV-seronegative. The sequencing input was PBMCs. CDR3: CASSSQVIHNEQFF. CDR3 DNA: TGTGCCAGCAGTTCCCAGGTGATACACAATGAGCAGTTCTTC.